A single sample gave rise to the 7 T cell receptor beta chains below, sequenced in a study of Graves' ophthalmopathy and Graves' hyperthyroidism (dated 2018 in TCRdb). Data came from an Illumina HiSeq 2000. TCR beta CDR3 regions were amplified from RNA transcripts for repertoire sequencing. HTBI primers and the Qiagen OneStep RT-PCR kit were used in a first-round RT-PCR, which was followed by a second-round multiplex PCR, size selection and purification. TCRdb took the public reads, trimmed them with fastp at Q25, ran MiXCR for clone calling and kept in-frame beta chains. Entries are consolidated by CDR3 protein sequence, retaining the most common genes and DNA. The sample table shows under 800,000 distinct CDR3 sequences, and over 20% are seen once. The top ten constitute approximately 7.7% of the sample. Sequencing was performed on peripheral blood. The source is a woman in her late teens or twenties with stable Graves' hyperthyroidism. Some clones in this sample may be carry-over from other donors' samples. Donor details come from another sample of the same person, matched by shared clones.

The gene calls are TRBV15 and TRBJ1-6, with 7 bases aligning to TRBD1. The germline V gene encodes CDR1 LNHNV and CDR2 YYDKDF (reference sequence). After removal of 1 base from V and 10 bases from J, the junction contained 7 bases not matched to a gene. There are 15 residues in the CDR3. The CDR3 loop reads CATSRATGNGSPLHF. For the CDR3, the DNA is TGTGCCACCAGCAGAGCGACAGGGAATGGCTCACCCCTCCACTTT.

This clonotype showed up many times. V and J are TRBV6-5 and TRBJ1-6; D unclear. Trimming left V 6 bases short and J 3 bases short, with 6 bases between. The CDR3 is made up of 13 amino acids. Germline CDR1 MNHEY, CDR2 SVGAGI. CDR3 DNA: TGTGCCAGCAGCTGGGACTATAATTCACCCCTCCACTTT. It is translated as CASSWDYNSPLHF.

The chain employs TRBV2 and TRBJ2-7; no definite D call. The V end was cut by 0 bases, the J end by 4 bases, with 10 bases between. The CDR3 totals 14 residues. Germline V gene sequence: CDR1 SNHLY, CDR2 FYNNEI. This CDR3 reads CASSEALYLYEQYF. The CDR3, as DNA: TGTGCCAGCAGTGAAGCTCTGTATTTATACGAGCAGTACTTC.

This clonotype was detected ten times or more. This chain links TRBV12-3 or TRBV12-4 with TRBJ1-2, with D unresolved. V shed 4 bases and J shed 4 bases, with 19 bases lying between them. The CDR3 covers 16 residues. The CDR3 spells CASSSLMGALSYGYTF. The CDR3 coding sequence is TGTGCCAGCAGTTCACTAATGGGAGCGTTAAGCTATGGCTACACCTTC.

The chain links TRBV6-2 or TRBV6-3 to TRBJ1-2, with a tentative D call TRBD1 (5 bases). V gave up 0 bases and J gave up 4 bases, with 15 bases separating them. Germline V CDR1 and CDR2: MNHEY, SVGEGT. The length of the CDR3 is 16 residues. The CDR3 region has the DNA TGTGCCAGCAGTTACTCGCTCACGGGACCGAGCTATGGCTACACCTTC. Protein product: CASSYSLTGPSYGYTF.

The chain joins TRBV27 to TRBJ2-7, with D possibly TRBD1 on 5 matching bases. The CDR3 covers 15 residues. V was clipped by 2 bases and J by 3 bases, with 14 bases between them. Per germline, CDR1 MNHEY and CDR2 SMNVEV (reference sequence). The chain's CDR3 is CASSLGASTGYEQYF. The CDR3 DNA follows: TGTGCCAGCAGTTTAGGAGCGAGCACAGGCTACGAGCAGTACTTC.

At least ten counts were recorded for this clonotype. V and J are TRBV19 and TRBJ1-2, with 8 bases identical to TRBD1. V shed 6 bases, J shed 0 bases, and the junction held 9 bases outside the gene matches. The CDR3 totals 16 residues. Looked up from germline, CDR1 is LNHDA and CDR2 is SQIVND (reference sequence). CDR3 sequence (DNA): TGTGCCAGTAGGACACGGACAGGGAGAGCTAACTATGGCTACACCTTC. Its protein product is CASRTRTGRANYGYTF.